These 23 T cell receptor beta chains originate from one sample sequenced in a study of shared clonotypes between healthy human individuals. Assay used: immunoSEQ multiplex PCR; TCRdb lists only in-frame clones, some missing. Of around 1.6 million clones listed, 95% to 99% were seen once; the top ten hold around 0.45%. The material sequenced was naive CD4+ T cells sorted from blood. Subset of the sample: CD45RA+ positively selected. The receptors stem from a man aged 25 to 40 in good health.

Concerning this clone itself: The same CDR3 arises from other DNA sequences in this sample as well. This chain uses TRBV9 with TRBJ2-1; 8 nucleotides line up with TRBD2. CDR1 is SGDLS, CDR2 YYNGEE, per germline. The junction had 6 bases not matched to a gene; V was cut back by 3 bases and J by 1 base. The CDR3 covers 16 residues. The CDR3 DNA reads as TGTGCCAGCAGCGCTACTAGCGGAGCGTCCTACAATGAGCAGTTCTTC. It yields the protein CASSATSGASYNEQFF.

This clone was seen once. This chain links TRBV7-2 with TRBJ2-1, with D maybe TRBD2 (6 bases). Trimming removed 4 bases at V and 8 bases at J, with 15 bases between. CDR3 length: 14 amino acids. Germline loops: CDR1 SGHTA, CDR2 FQGNSA. The CDR3 spells CASSSAGGRDEQFF. The CDR3 DNA follows: TGTGCCAGCAGCTCGGCCGGGGGACGGGATGAGCAGTTCTTC. The full variable domain, completed using reference TRBV7-2 and TRBJ2-1, is GAGVSQSPSNKVTEKGKDVELRCDPISGHTALYWYRQSLGQGLEFLIYFQGNSAPDKSGLPSDRFSAERTGGSVSTLTIQRTQQEDSAVYLCASSSAGGRDEQFFGPGTRLTVL.

Notes on this clone: A junction boundary mismatches the germline segment, possibly from a read error. The chain employs TRBV9 and TRBJ2-5; D ambiguous. The CDR3 spans 16 residues. Germline CDR1 and CDR2: SGDLS and YYNGEE. The CDR3 loop reads CASGVGISTSQETQYF. The CDR3 nucleotides read TGTGCCAGCGGCGTAGGAATTTCTACTTCCCAAGAGACCCAGTACTTC.

The rearrangement links TRBV6-1 to TRBJ1-4; unclear D gene. With 4 bases removed from V and 4 bases from J, the gap between germline ends came to 19 bases. This CDR3 is 17 amino acids long. CDR1 is MNHNS, CDR2 SASEGT, per germline. Here the CDR3 reads CASSAHPSLDFNEKLFF. The CDR3 DNA reads as TGTGCCAGCAGTGCCCACCCTTCCCTGGATTTTAATGAAAAACTGTTTTTT.

This clone was recorded only once. CDR3 DNA: TGTGCCAGCAGCTTAGGGACAGGGGAACAGCCCCAGCATTTT. Its protein product is CASSLGTGEQPQHF. V is TRBV7-6 and J is TRBJ1-5; 9 nucleotides match TRBD1. V was clipped by 1 base and J by 7 bases; unmatched bases: 2. The CDR3 covers 14 residues. Germline CDR1 and CDR2: SGHVS and FNYEAQ. Variable domain in full (rest from reference TRBV7-6 and TRBJ1-5): GAGVSQSPRYKVTKRGQDVALRCDPISGHVSLYWYRQALGQGPEFLTYFNYEAQQDKSGLPNDRFSAERPEGSISTLTIQRTEQRDSAMYRCASSLGTGEQPQHFGDGTRLSIL.

This chain links TRBV18 with TRBJ2-7; D not resolved. CDR1 KGHSH and CDR2 LQKENI come from the germline V gene. Deletions cut 4 bases from V and 5 bases from J, with 6 bases between. The CDR3 runs 11 residues. CDR3 in amino acids: CASSQAHEQYF. The CDR3 DNA reads as TGTGCCAGCTCACAGGCACACGAGCAGTACTTC.

The sample holds one count of this clone. The chain has TRBV9 and TRBJ2-5, with TRBD2 matching over 9 bases. Unmatched junction bases numbered 11, after V lost 4 bases and J lost 1 base. This CDR3 has 17 amino acids. The germline V gene has CDR1 SGDLS and CDR2 YYNGEE. CDR3 loop: CASSTYGLAGSQETQYF. Here the CDR3 DNA reads TGTGCCAGCAGCACTTACGGGCTAGCGGGGTCCCAAGAGACCCAGTACTTC.

The V and J genes are TRBV7-9 and TRBJ1-5; perhaps TRBD1 as D (6 bases). The CDR3 has 16 amino acids. In germline, CDR1 is SEHNR, CDR2 FQNEAQ (reference sequence). Trimming took off 4 bases at V and 2 bases at J, with 15 bases between the two ends. The DNA for the CDR3 is TGTGCCAGCAGCTCCCTCGGCAGGGGAGGCAATCAGCCCCAGCATTTT. Residues: CASSSLGRGGNQPQHF.

Turning to this clone: The sample holds other DNA sequences that translate to the same CDR3. The chain recombines TRBV6-5 with TRBJ1-3; no reliable D call. The CDR3 runs to 16 residues. Germline V gene lookup returns CDR1 MNHEY and CDR2 SVGAGI. The germline V and J ends were trimmed by 0 bases and 0 bases, with 9 bases remaining between them. The CDR3 here is CASSYSQLSSGNTIYF. DNA of the CDR3: TGTGCCAGCAGTTACTCCCAACTGAGCTCTGGAAACACCATATATTTT.

The chain joins TRBV11-2 to TRBJ1-2; 10 bases fit TRBD1. Losses at the gene ends were 7 bases for V and 4 bases for J; bases not matched to a gene: 12. Germline loops: CDR1 SGHAT, CDR2 FQNNGV. The CDR3 contains 16 residues. As DNA, the CDR3 is TGTGCCAGCACGAGGACGGACAGGGGGGAAGGCTATGGCTACACCTTC. Protein product: CASTRTDRGEGYGYTF.

The chain employs TRBV6-6 and TRBJ1-4; tentatively, D is TRBD1 (5 bases). Germline CDR1 is MNHNY and CDR2 is SVGAGI (reference sequence). There are 15 residues in the CDR3. Trimming shortened V by 6 bases and J by 7 bases, and 18 bases separated the two germline ends. The CDR3 DNA follows: TGTGCCAGCAGCCCAGGTAGCCAGGGTGGTGAAAAACTGTTTTTT. Protein: CASSPGSQGGEKLFF.

The gene calls are TRBV30 and TRBJ2-1, with 8 bases lining up with TRBD1. With V trimmed by 2 bases and J by 6 bases, 6 bases remained unmatched. This CDR3 contains 14 residues. Per the germline V gene, CDR1 is GTSNPN and CDR2 is SVGIG (reference sequence). The CDR3: CAWSPGGKGNEQFF. The CDR3 nucleotides are TGTGCCTGGAGTCCAGGGGGCAAGGGCAATGAGCAGTTCTTC.

The chain links TRBV5-1 to TRBJ2-3, with D maybe TRBD1 (5 bases). CDR3 length: 15 residues. V was trimmed by 3 bases and J by 0 bases, leaving 11 bases between them. CDR1 and CDR2 (germline): SGHRS, YFSETQ. As DNA, the CDR3 is TGCGCCAGCAGCTCGACAGTGACGAGCACAGATACGCAGTATTTT. Encoded protein: CASSSTVTSTDTQYF.

As for this clone: The sample carries other DNA sequences with the same CDR3. The chain is built from TRBV5-4 and TRBJ2-7; no firm D call. CDR1 is SGHNT and CDR2 is YYREEE in the germline V gene (reference sequence). This CDR3 is 13 amino acids long. V lost 0 bases to trimming and J lost 1 base, with 5 bases between them. This CDR3 is CASSLGRSYEQYF. Here the CDR3 DNA reads TGTGCCAGCAGCTTGGGCAGGTCCTACGAGCAGTACTTC.

This chain connects TRBV6-1 to TRBJ2-7; TRBD2 matches 10 bases. The V and J ends lost 4 bases and 3 bases, in that order; junction bases with no gene match: 18. CDR3 length: 19 residues. The germline V gene encodes CDR1 MNHNS and CDR2 SASEGT. This CDR3 reads CASSVLRGWGAGGGYEQYF. The CDR3 DNA follows: TGTGCCAGCAGTGTCTTAAGGGGATGGGGAGCGGGAGGGGGCTACGAGCAGTACTTC.

The chain combines TRBV5-1 with TRBJ2-1; TRBD1 or TRBD2 may be the D gene (7 bases each). CDR3 length equals 15 residues. V was trimmed by 4 bases and J by 5 bases, leaving 16 bases between them. Germline V lookup: CDR1 SGHRS, CDR2 YFSETQ. DNA for the CDR3: TGCGCCAGCAGCACCGGCCAGGGGGGGAACAATGAGCAGTTCTTC. This codes for CASSTGQGGNNEQFF.

The chain couples TRBV9 to TRBJ2-1; D perhaps matches TRBD2 (6 bases). With 4 bases removed from V and 7 bases from J, the gap between germline ends came to 15 bases. This CDR3 region has 14 residues. Looked up from germline, CDR1 is SGDLS and CDR2 is YYNGEE. The CDR3 reads CASSRGEVLNEQFF. In DNA, the CDR3 is TGTGCCAGCAGCCGCGGGGAGGTCTTAAATGAGCAGTTCTTC.

V is TRBV5-1 and J is TRBJ2-3; D not certain. The CDR3 covers 13 residues. Germline loops: CDR1 SGHRS, CDR2 YFSETQ. Trimming pared 4 bases from V and 1 base from J, leaving 7 bases between. The CDR3 region is CASSHGGTDTQYF. The CDR3 DNA sequence: TGCGCCAGCAGCCATGGGGGCACAGATACGCAGTATTTT.

The chain employs TRBV28 and TRBJ2-3; D might be TRBD1 (7 bases). This CDR3 is 14 amino acids long. The V end lost 8 bases, the J end lost 3 bases, and 15 bases lay between the germline ends. Germline loops: CDR1 MDHEN, CDR2 SYDVKM. The CDR3 nucleotides are TGTGCCAGCTCTCAGACAGGGAGGACAGATACGCAGTATTTT. Amino acid sequence: CASSQTGRTDTQYF.

The V and J genes are TRBV27 and TRBJ2-1; 13 bases are shared with TRBD2. V shed 4 bases and J 8 bases; nucleotides not matched to a gene: 8. This CDR3 is 16 amino acids long. Germline CDR1 reads MNHEY; CDR2 reads SMNVEV (reference sequence). The CDR3 protein is CASSSLFTSGRDEQFF. The DNA for the CDR3 is TGTGCCAGCAGTTCGCTCTTTACTAGCGGGAGGGATGAGCAGTTCTTC.

This sequence joins TRBV7-6 and TRBJ2-1, with 11 bases fitting TRBD2. With V trimmed by 2 bases and J by 4 bases, 7 bases remained unmatched. CDR1 and CDR2 (germline): SGHVS, FNYEAQ. The CDR3 extends over 17 amino acids. The CDR3 DNA sequence: TGTGCCAGCAGCTTAAGGGGGACTAGCGGTATTTACAATGAGCAGTTCTTC. It codes for CASSLRGTSGIYNEQFF.

The CDR3 protein is CASSQERTTYNEQFF. In DNA, the CDR3 is TGTGCCAGCAGCCAAGAGAGGACTACCTACAATGAGCAGTTCTTC. The chain joins TRBV14 to TRBJ2-1; tentative D call: TRBD2 (6 bases). Germline CDR1 SGHDN, CDR2 FVKESK. The CDR3 length is 15 residues. Trimming shortened V by 0 bases and J by 2 bases, and 8 bases separated the two germline ends.

V gene TRBV5-1 combines with J gene TRBJ2-5; 14 bases map to TRBD2. Germline V CDR1 and CDR2: SGHRS, YFSETQ. The CDR3 spans 17 residues. Trimming took 4 bases from V and 5 from J; bases not matched to a gene: 10. The chain's CDR3 is CASSLTPGLAGEETQYF. CDR3 sequence (DNA): TGCGCCAGCAGCCTTACTCCGGGACTAGCGGGAGAGGAGACCCAGTACTTC.